The sequence of this TCR beta chain was determined in a study of blood T cell repertoires in COVID-19. Study in general: Samples representing acute and convalescent COVID-19 were sourced from the United States, Italy and Spain. From T cells, B-cell-depleted T cells, or PBMCs came the material, which was cDNA or gDNA.

Source study methods: Estimated nucleated cell counts came from reference gene primer amplification. The assay was immunoSEQ multiplex PCR, and TCRdb's table has in-frame clones only and misses some. D and trimming come from the DNA, and the V and J calls and clone size come from that table. The table has about 210,000 clones, roughly 82% seen once; the top ten hold 7.8%. Those enrolled in Seattle joined during active infection and were followed longitudinally afterward. The trim removed 4 bases at V and 5 bases at J, leaving 2 bases unmatched. Germline assignment: CDR1 KGHDR and CDR2 SFDVKD. This CDR3 spans 15 amino acids.

The specimen was peripheral blood. This TCR derives from a woman aged 60-75 years with COVID-19, enrolled during active disease. This chain connects TRBV24-1 to TRBJ2-5, with TRBD2 identical over 14 bases. The CDR3 nucleotides read TGTGCCACCAGTGAGACTAGCGGGGGGGCGGAGACCCAGTACTTC. This gives the protein CATSETSGGAETQYF.